The 29 T cell receptor beta chains listed next were all sequenced from one sample in a study of blood T cells in healthy people across ages. A second PCR, run for about 7 to 11 cycles, used a sample-barcoded 5' primer plus a J-beta primer mix. TCRdb called the 5' RACE reads again in MiXCR, with one record for every CDR3 protein. The sample records around 1,700,000 distinct CDR3 sequences, over 25% being singletons. Sequencing input: blood. The receptors shown here come from a woman in her 30s in good health.

The chain links TRBV4-1 to TRBJ1-2; no firm D call. Germline CDR1 and CDR2: MGHRA and YSYEKL. Trimming removed 1 base at V and 3 bases at J, with 9 bases between. The CDR3 extends over 14 amino acids. DNA of the CDR3: TGCGCCAGCAGCCAAGTCAAAGCCGACTATGGCTACACCTTC. Its translation: CASSQVKADYGYTF.

V and J are TRBV27 and TRBJ2-7; weak D call: TRBD2 (6 bases). Trimming removed 8 bases from V and 7 bases from J, with 24 bases in between. Germline V gives CDR1 MNHEY, CDR2 SMNVEV (reference sequence). This CDR3 comprises 15 residues. CDR3 sequence reads: CASAHPGLGGEEQYF. Written as DNA, the CDR3 is TGTGCCAGCGCACATCCGGGACTCGGAGGGGAAGAGCAGTACTTC.

This clonotype was seen ten or more times. V gene TRBV11-2 combines with J gene TRBJ2-4; TRBD2 matches 9 bases. J gave up 6 bases and V 5 bases, and 8 bases lay outside the gene matches. The CDR3 extends over 15 amino acids. The germline V gene has CDR1 SGHAT and CDR2 FQNNGV. The chain's CDR3 is CASSRSPSGINIQYF. The CDR3 coding sequence is TGTGCCAGCAGCCGGAGTCCTAGCGGGATAAACATTCAGTACTTC.

The sample holds one count of this clonotype. The chain employs TRBV6-1 and TRBJ1-5, with unresolved D. This CDR3 region has 14 residues. Between the trimmed V and J ends, which lost 2 bases and 5 bases, there was a span of 10 bases. The germline gives CDR1 MNHNS, CDR2 SASEGT. This chain's CDR3 is CASSELDRYQPQHF. Written as DNA, the CDR3 is TGTGCCAGCAGTGAATTAGACCGTTATCAGCCCCAGCATTTT.

The CDR3 sequence: CASSLTAGGTQYF. The CDR3 region has the DNA TGTGCCAGCAGCTTAACCGCCGGGGGGACCCAGTACTTC. V gene TRBV7-6 combines with J gene TRBJ2-7; D is possibly TRBD2 (6 bases). The J call may be faulty, since TRBJ2-5 better matches the DNA end. CDR3 size: 13 residues. In germline, CDR1 is SGHVS, CDR2 FNYEAQ.

On this clonotype itself: Relative to the germline gene, one junction end is altered; a read error may explain this. V is TRBV28 and J is TRBJ2-7; either TRBD1 or TRBD2 may fit D (5 bases each). There are 14 residues in the CDR3. Germline CDR1 reads MDHEN; CDR2 reads SYDVKM. The CDR3 sequence is CAGSRGRELNEQYF. CDR3 in DNA: TGTGCCGGCAGCCGGGGACGGGAACTAAATGAGCAGTACTTC.

This clonotype was detected a few times. The chain couples TRBV12-3 or TRBV12-4 to TRBJ1-6; D uncertain. The V gene lost 3 bases and the J gene lost 7 bases, with 4 bases spanning the gap. There are 12 residues in the CDR3. The CDR3 nucleotides read TGTGCCAGCAGTTTTAAGAATTCACCCCTCCACTTT. The encoded protein is CASSFKNSPLHF.

This clonotype was detected ten times or more. The V call is TRBV6-5, the J call TRBJ2-1, with D perhaps matching TRBD2 (5 bases). CDR1 and CDR2 from the germline V gene are MNHEY and SVGAGI. This CDR3 spans 13 amino acids. V was clipped by 7 bases and J by 6 bases, with 13 bases between them. CDR3 sequence (DNA): TGTGCCAGCAAGGGCCAGCGGACCAATGAGCAGTTCTTC. Encoded protein: CASKGQRTNEQFF.

In its sample, this clonotype was seen a few times. This chain joins TRBV11-2 and TRBJ1-2; D remains ambiguous. Trimming pared 3 bases from V and 5 bases from J, leaving 25 bases between. The germline V gene encodes CDR1 SGHAT and CDR2 FQNNGV. The CDR3 totals 18 residues. The CDR3 region has the DNA TGTGCCAGCAGCTTGTCCGACGGGATAGACAAGGGAGTTTATGGCTACACCTTC. Translation gives CASSLSDGIDKGVYGYTF.

This clonotype was observed a handful of times. The rearrangement joins TRBV5-5 to TRBJ2-1; no reliable D call. V was clipped by 1 base and J by 8 bases, with 10 bases between them. This CDR3 has 13 amino acids. CDR1 and CDR2 (germline): SGHKS, YYEKEE (reference sequence). CDR3 nucleotides: TGTGCCAGCAGCTTGAATCCGATAGATGAGCAGTTCTTC. This encodes CASSLNPIDEQFF.

The V call is TRBV14, the J call TRBJ2-1; TRBD2 agrees at 12 bases. Per germline, CDR1 SGHDN and CDR2 FVKESK. J gave up 8 bases and V 4 bases, and 12 bases lay outside the gene matches. The CDR3 length is 17 residues. The CDR3 region has the DNA TGTGCCAGCAGCCCGGGAGAACGGACTAGCGGGGATCATGAGCAGTTCTTC. Its protein product is CASSPGERTSGDHEQFF.

The rearrangement joins TRBV20-1 to TRBJ1-5; the D gene is possibly TRBD1 (5 bases). CDR1 is DFQATT, CDR2 SNEGSKA, per germline (reference sequence). The V and J ends lost 0 bases and 5 bases respectively, with 23 bases between them. There are 18 residues in the CDR3. The CDR3 sequence: CSARDPNGDLKGYQPQHF. Here the CDR3 DNA reads TGCAGTGCTAGAGATCCTAACGGGGACCTCAAAGGTTATCAGCCCCAGCATTTT.

The chain couples TRBV3-1 to TRBJ2-2; 8 nucleotides agree with TRBD2. Germline V CDR1 and CDR2: LGHDT, YNNKEL (reference sequence). The CDR3 runs to 15 residues. Trimming removed 6 bases from V and 3 bases from J; junction bases left unmatched: 6. CDR3 sequence reads: CASRTGGADTGELFF. DNA for the CDR3: TGTGCCAGCAGAACCGGGGGGGCCGACACCGGGGAGCTGTTTTTT.

This chain connects TRBV15 to TRBJ2-5; the D gene could be TRBD1 or TRBD2 (5 bases each). The J call is in doubt because the DNA end fits TRBJ2-7 better. CDR1 is LNHNV and CDR2 is YYDKDF in the germline V gene (reference sequence). The CDR3 contains 15 residues. CDR3 nucleotide sequence: TGTGCCACCAGGCCCACTGGGGCGGCTAGCAACGAGCAGTACTTC. It encodes CATRPTGAASNEQYF.

This clonotype was observed a handful of times. The rearrangement links TRBV11-2 to TRBJ2-3, with 12 bases fitting TRBD2. Germline V gene sequence: CDR1 SGHAT, CDR2 FQNNGV. Trimming cost V 4 bases and J 5 bases; bases outside gene matches: 7. The CDR3 totals 16 residues. The CDR3 loop is CASSSLAGGPGDTQYF. In DNA, the CDR3 is TGTGCCAGCAGCTCACTAGCGGGGGGCCCGGGAGATACGCAGTATTTT.

This sequence joins TRBV12-5 and TRBJ1-5, with D uncertain. From germline, CDR1 is LGHNT and CDR2 FRNRAP. The CDR3 sequence is 14 residues long. The V gene lost 1 base and the J gene lost 6 bases, with 10 bases spanning the gap. CDR3 bases: TGTGCTAGTGGTTTGGGGGGTTTAGGTCAGCCCCAGCATTTT. Translated: CASGLGGLGQPQHF.

In its sample, this clonotype was seen a few times. A read error may be the cause here, since a much bigger clone is one base away. The rearrangement joins TRBV20-1 to TRBJ2-5; D gene ambiguous. The CDR3 sequence is 14 residues long. V dropped 1 base and J dropped 7 bases, with 16 bases sitting between them. Per germline, CDR1 DFQATT and CDR2 SNEGSKA (reference sequence). The CDR3 protein is CSARVPRQVRTQYF. CDR3 bases: TGCAGTGCTAGAGTTCCCCGGCAGGTGAGGACCCAGTACTTC.

This sequence joins TRBV5-1 and TRBJ2-3, with D hard to call. This CDR3 contains 15 residues. The ends were cut back, 0 bases at V and 6 bases at J, with 14 bases in the middle. Germline loops: CDR1 SGHRS, CDR2 YFSETQ. CDR3 nucleotide sequence: TGCGCCAGCAGCTTGGCCCCCCAAACCGGGGATACGCAGTATTTT. Its protein product is CASSLAPQTGDTQYF.

Concerning this clonotype: One junction end disagrees with the germline gene, perhaps due to a read error. The V call is TRBV20-1, the J call TRBJ1-1; the D gene is possibly TRBD1 (5 bases). The germline gives CDR1 DFQATT, CDR2 SNEGSKA (reference sequence). CDR3 length equals 15 residues. The CDR3 DNA reads TGCAGTGCTTGCCCGGGTTTTCGGGGGACCACTGAAGCTTTTTTT. Protein sequence: CSACPGFRGTTEAFF.

This clonotype has at least ten counts. The rearrangement links TRBV9 to TRBJ2-3; TRBD1 matches 8 bases. V shed 0 bases, J shed 1 base, and the junction held 1 base outside the gene matches. CDR1 is SGDLS and CDR2 is YYNGEE in the germline V gene. This CDR3 comprises 15 residues. CDR3 loop: CASSVAGQGTDTQYF. CDR3 in DNA: TGTGCCAGCAGCGTAGCGGGACAGGGCACAGATACGCAGTATTTT.

This clonotype was seen only a few times. The gene calls are TRBV20-1 and TRBJ1-2; 7 positions agree with TRBD1. Germline assignment: CDR1 DFQATT and CDR2 SNEGSKA (reference sequence). The CDR3 extends over 13 amino acids. The V and J ends lost 3 bases and 0 bases, in that order; junction bases with no gene match: 1. In DNA form, the CDR3 reads TGCAGTGCTAGGGGGACAGCTAACTATGGCTACACCTTC. This gives the protein CSARGTANYGYTF.

The table lists this clonotype with many counts. J is TRBJ2-5 and V is TRBV20-1; 8 bases fit TRBD1. J gave up 2 bases and V 4 bases, and 3 bases lay outside the gene matches. The germline CDR1 and CDR2 sequences are DFQATT and SNEGSKA (reference sequence). This CDR3 spans 13 amino acids. The CDR3 DNA reads TGCAGTGCTATAAGGACAGGGCAAGAGACCCAGTACTTC. Amino acid sequence: CSAIRTGQETQYF.

The rearrangement links TRBV4-1 to TRBJ2-1, with 9 bases fitting TRBD1. The CDR3 is 16 amino acids. V lost 6 bases and J lost 1; bases outside the gene matches: 7. From germline, CDR1 is MGHRA and CDR2 YSYEKL. The CDR3 sequence is CASRQRQGVSYNEQFF. CDR3 coding DNA: TGCGCCAGCAGACAGAGACAGGGGGTATCCTACAATGAGCAGTTCTTC.

The sample holds many counts of this clonotype. The chain is built from TRBV9 and TRBJ2-6; D possibly corresponds to TRBD1 (5 bases). The CDR3 extends over 18 amino acids. Between the trimmed V and J ends, which lost 6 bases and 2 bases, there was a span of 21 bases. Germline loops: CDR1 SGDLS, CDR2 YYNGEE. CDR3 amino acids: CASTRLNRMSAGANVLTF. In DNA, the CDR3 is TGTGCCAGCACCCGCCTAAACAGGATGAGTGCTGGGGCCAACGTCCTGACTTTC. The full variable domain, rest sourced from reference TRBV9 and TRBJ2-6, is DSGVTQTPKHLITATGQRVTLRCSPRSGDLSVYWYQQSLDQGLQFLIQYYNGEERAKGNILERFSAQQFPDLHSELNLSSLELGDSALYFCASTRLNRMSAGANVLTFGAGSRLTVL.

This clonotype turned up a few times. The chain combines TRBV20-1 with TRBJ2-5; 9 bases map to TRBD2. The end of the DNA fits TRBJ2-7 better, so the J call may be wrong. The germline V gene encodes CDR1 DFQATT and CDR2 SNEGSKA (reference sequence). The CDR3 is 17 amino acids. The CDR3 is CSARDMGSGGPLYEQYF. The CDR3 DNA follows: TGCAGTGCTAGAGATATGGGTAGCGGGGGTCCCCTTTACGAGCAGTACTTC.

This clonotype was seen at least ten times. The V gene is TRBV7-9, the J gene TRBJ1-2, with unresolved D. The CDR3 runs 12 residues. CDR1 is SEHNR and CDR2 is FQNEAQ in the germline V gene (reference sequence). Trimming shortened V by 2 bases and J by 11 bases, and 12 bases separated the two germline ends. The CDR3 DNA reads TGTGCCAGCAGCTTAACGGCGGATTATTACACCTTC. This gives the protein CASSLTADYYTF.

This clonotype was observed a few times. The rearrangement links TRBV7-6 to TRBJ1-6, with TRBD1 matching 8 bases. With V trimmed by 5 bases and J by 8 bases, 14 bases remained unmatched. This CDR3 spans 17 amino acids. Germline V gives CDR1 SGHVS, CDR2 FNYEAQ. For the CDR3, the DNA is TGTGCCAGCAGCAAAAGGGCCCCGGGACAGGAGGATTCACCCCTCCACTTT. This translates into CASSKRAPGQEDSPLHF.

The sample holds many counts of this clonotype. This CDR3 reads CASSSRGAGYTQYF. The CDR3 DNA reads TGTGCCAGCAGTTCCCGGGGAGCGGGGTATACGCAGTATTTT. This chain joins TRBV12-3 or TRBV12-4 and TRBJ2-3, with 7 bases that match TRBD2. Losses at the gene ends were 4 bases for V and 7 bases for J; bases not matched to a gene: 8. The CDR3 has 14 amino acids.

This rearrangement joins TRBV5-1 to TRBJ1-2; 9 bases are shared with TRBD1. Germline CDR1 and CDR2: SGHRS and YFSETQ. There are 15 residues in the CDR3. Losses at the gene ends were 4 bases for V and 4 bases for J; bases not matched to a gene: 8. CDR3 residues: CASSQQGQGSYGYTF. CDR3 bases: TGCGCCAGCAGCCAACAGGGACAGGGCTCCTATGGCTACACCTTC.